This T cell receptor (beta chain) was sequenced during a study of blood T cell repertoires in COVID-19. Per the original data handling: Estimated nucleated cell counts came from reference gene primer amplification. Data came from immunoSEQ multiplex PCR; TCRdb stores just in-frame clones and leaves some out. Clone size and V and J calls were adopted from that table, with D and trimming inferred from the DNA. Of 70,000 to 85,000 clones in the sample, around 83% were seen once. The CDR3 has 17 residues. J lost 1 base, V lost 3 bases, and 8 bases had no gene match. CDR1 is KGHSH and CDR2 is LQKENI in the germline V gene.

The rearrangement uses TRBV18 and TRBJ1-1; 10 bases map to TRBD1. Sequencing was done on a sample of peripheral blood. This TCR derives from a man aged 80 or over with active or convalescent COVID-19. CDR3 in amino acids: CASSPRLGTGENTEAFF. The CDR3 nucleotides are TGTGCCAGCTCACCCCGCCTCGGGACAGGGGAGAACACTGAAGCTTTCTTT.